Listed below are T cell receptor beta chains from one sample, sequenced in a study of T-cell reconstitution after alpha-beta-depleted transplantation in children. TCRdb redid the calling of the PCR reads with MiXCR, one entry per CDR3 protein. The sample carries around 200,000 distinct CDR3 sequences, 11% recorded once. Source: PBMCs, taken before TCRalphabeta/CD19-depleted stem cell transplant. The receptors here all came from a child in the first two years of life with acute myeloid leukemia, due to receive a stem cell transplant. CDR3s include the opening cysteine and the closing phenylalanine or tryptophan. D genes are given only for firm matches. Clone size is given for some rows only: seen once, a few or many times, or a class if the clone is expanded.

abundance,j_gene,v_gene,d_gene,CDR3nt,CDR3aa
many,TRBJ1-1,TRBV7-9,TRBD1,TGTGCCAGCAGCTTACAACAGGGGTCTGAAGCTTTCTTT,CASSLQQGSEAFF
many,TRBJ2-2,TRBV7-7,TRBD2,TGTGCCAGCAGCGCGGGGGGGCAGGGGTACACCGGGGAGCTGTTTTTT,CASSAGGQGYTGELFF
many,TRBJ1-3,TRBV18,.,TGTGCCAGTAAAACGGACGAAGTCGGAAACACCATATATTTT,CASKTDEVGNTIYF
many,TRBJ2-5,TRBV15,.,TGTGCCACCGAAATATATGGACTTCCCGAGACCCAGTACTTC,CATEIYGLPETQYF
many,TRBJ2-7,TRBV28,TRBD2,TGTGCCAGCAAGACTAGCGGGAGAATGAAGTCCTACGAGCAGTACTTC,CASKTSGRMKSYEQYF
many,TRBJ2-2,TRBV12-3/TRBV12-4,.,TGTGCCAGCCGAGGGTCGGAACTACTGACCGGGGAGCTGTTTTTT,CASRGSELLTGELFF
.,TRBJ2-1,TRBV11-1,.,TGTGCCAGCAGCCGTCCTGACAGTTACAATGAGCAGTTCTTC,CASSRPDSYNEQFF
many,TRBJ2-1,TRBV7-2,.,TGTGCCAGCACCCCTCGTGGGAGATACAATGAGCAGTTCTTC,CASTPRGRYNEQFF
.,TRBJ2-6,TRBV28,.,TGTGCCAGCACCATCCTCCGGGCCAACGTCCTGACTTTC,CASTILRANVLTF
few,TRBJ2-7,TRBV27,TRBD1,TGTGCCAGCAGTTTTCCAGGGACAGCCTACGAGCAGTACTTC,CASSFPGTAYEQYF
many,TRBJ2-1,TRBV4-3,.,TGCGCCAGCAGCCAAGACGGGCACAATGAGCAGTTCTTC,CASSQDGHNEQFF
many,TRBJ2-3,TRBV20-1,TRBD2,TGCAGTGCCGTCTTTAGCGGGGGGGCAACAGATACGCAGTATTTT,CSAVFSGGATDTQYF